The source of this TCR beta chain is a study of T-cell reconstitution after alpha-beta-depleted transplantation in children. Study observations and caveats: In some patients, recipient T cells and intrathymic progenitors surviving conditioning explained high day-60 diversity. Counts and diversity of T cells one year after transplant came mostly from newly produced T cells. Alpha-beta T cells present about two months after transplant were reported to originate from several hundred expanded graft clones.

This clonotype has at least ten counts. Its antigen is still unknown. Unique molecular identifiers were incorporated during preparation of the TCRbeta library. One entry per CDR3 protein, called by TCRdb with MiXCR from the PCR reads. The table lists about 490,000 distinct CDR3 sequences, roughly a tenth of them singletons. Here the sequenced sample was PBMCs, taken before TCRalphabeta/CD19-depleted stem cell transplant. This clonotype was sampled from a child under 10 years old with inherited bone marrow failure, due to receive a stem cell transplant.

The CDR3 DNA is TGTGCCAGCAGCCAAGACGGGACTAGCGATACGCAGTATTTT. It encodes CASSQDGTSDTQYF. The V gene is TRBV4-2, the J gene TRBJ2-3; 9 bases align to TRBD2. The ends lost 0 bases at V and 6 bases at J; junction bases unmatched: 1. In germline, CDR1 is LGHNA, CDR2 YNFKEQ. The CDR3 runs to 14 residues.